These T cell receptor beta chains were read from a single sample in a study of blood T cell repertoires in COVID-19. This table comes from immunoSEQ multiplex PCR, and its TCRdb copy is limited to in-frame clones, with some not included. The data contain about 53,000 clones, roughly 90% of them seen just once; the ten biggest clones take up 3.1%. Material for sequencing was peripheral blood. These receptors were obtained from a human donor in a cohort sampled during active COVID-19. Both conserved end residues are part of each CDR3. A D gene is named only where the DNA matches it firmly. Clone sizes are given selectively: once, few, many, or a class where the clone is expanded.

d_call	v_call	j_call	clone_size	cdr3_aa	cdr3_nt
-	TRBV11-2	TRBJ2-5	-	CASSSIKSGIQYF	TGTGCCAGCAGCTCCATTAAATCAGGGATCCAGTACTTC
-	TRBV18	TRBJ1-1	once	CASSPQPGNTEAFF	TGTGCCAGCTCACCACAGCCGGGGAACACTGAAGCTTTCTTT
-	TRBV29-1	TRBJ1-1	-	CSGQKNTEAFF	TGCAGCGGACAGAAGAACACTGAAGCTTTCTTT
-	TRBV11-2	TRBJ1-1	once	CASSLTDSNTEAFF	TGTGCCAGCAGCTTAACAGATTCGAACACTGAAGCTTTCTTT
-	TRBV2	TRBJ1-5	-	CASSELQVSNQPQHF	TGTGCCAGCAGTGAATTGCAGGTTAGCAATCAGCCCCAGCATTTT
-	TRBV7-3	TRBJ2-5	-	CASSSTGQETQYF	TGTGCCAGCAGCTCCACAGGGCAAGAGACCCAGTACTTC
-	TRBV2	TRBJ2-2	-	CASSLLRTGELFF	TGTGCCAGCAGCCTTTTGAGAACCGGGGAGCTGTTTTTT
TRBD1	TRBV2	TRBJ1-3	-	CASNPDRDGTIYF	TGTGCCAGCAACCCCGACAGGGACGGCACCATATATTTT
TRBD1	TRBV2	TRBJ2-3	-	CASSVDRGLADTQYF	TGTGCCAGCAGTGTGGACAGGGGGTTAGCAGATACGCAGTATTTT
-	TRBV7-9	TRBJ1-1	-	CASSSTGLRFTEAFF	TGTGCCAGCAGCTCGACCGGTTTGCGGTTCACTGAAGCTTTCTTT
TRBD1	TRBV28	TRBJ1-5	-	CASSSGTGRQPQHF	TGTGCCAGCAGCTCCGGGACAGGGAGACAGCCCCAGCATTTT
-	TRBV5-6	TRBJ2-5	-	CASSLFTRVGETQYF	TGTGCCAGCAGCTTGTTTACCAGGGTTGGAGAGACCCAGTACTTC
-	TRBV12-3/TRBV12-4	TRBJ1-2	-	CASTYMGGYTF	TGTGCCAGCACTTACATGGGCGGCTACACCTTC
TRBD1	TRBV6-4	TRBJ2-6	-	CASSDGTGGAGANVLTF	TGTGCCAGCAGTGACGGGACAGGGGGCGCTGGGGCCAACGTCCTGACTTTC
-	TRBV5-1	TRBJ2-5	-	CASSYSQETQYF	TGCGCCAGCAGCTACTCCCAAGAGACCCAGTACTTC
TRBD1	TRBV11-2	TRBJ1-2	-	CASSLEGTGINYGYTF	TGTGCCAGCAGCTTAGAAGGGACAGGTATAAACTATGGCTACACCTTC
TRBD1	TRBV30	TRBJ2-5	-	CAWSTGQGQETQYF	TGTGCCTGGAGTACGGGACAGGGACAAGAGACCCAGTACTTC